The 14 T cell receptor beta chains reported below all come from one sample, sequenced in a study of beta chain features in type 1 diabetes. General observations from the study: Significant though moderate, a shortening of TCRB CDR3s appeared in all four CD4+ subsets of Type 1 diabetes patients.

These receptors' targets are unknown. Isolated RNA was reverse transcribed in full, so expressed TCRB transcripts were sequenced. Assay: immunoSEQ multiplex PCR; the TCRdb copy retains only in-frame clones and omits some. The repertoire has under 300,000 clones, about a fifth of them found once; the top ten carry approximately 0.029%. Material for sequencing was naive CD4+ T cells from blood. These receptors were collected from a woman in her 40s with type 1 diabetes.

This clone was detected a few times. This sequence joins TRBV4-3 and TRBJ1-2; TRBD1 matches 11 bases. Germline loops: CDR1 LGHNA, CDR2 YSLEER. The CDR3 runs to 18 residues. With V trimmed by 1 base and J by 2 bases, 9 bases remained unmatched. This chain's CDR3 is CASSQGLGQGALNYGYTF. In nucleotides, the CDR3 is TGCGCCAGCAGCCAAGGGCTAGGACAGGGGGCTCTCAACTATGGCTACACCTTC.

This clone was counted a few times. The chain joins TRBV9 to TRBJ2-1; 12 bases align to TRBD2. The V segment lost 2 bases and the J segment 5 bases; nucleotides outside the gene matches: 2. The germline CDR1 and CDR2 sequences are SGDLS and YYNGEE. The CDR3 spans 15 residues. The CDR3 sequence: CASSVRLAGDNEQFF. CDR3 coding DNA: TGTGCCAGCAGCGTTAGACTAGCGGGGGACAATGAGCAGTTCTTC.

This clone was seen a handful of times. The V and J genes are TRBV6-5 and TRBJ2-1; unclear D gene. The CDR3 length is 15 residues. Germline-derived CDR1 and CDR2 are MNHEY and SVGAGI. V was clipped by 6 bases and J by 0 bases, with 12 bases between them. CDR3 in amino acids: CASSREPSSYNEQFF. CDR3 bases: TGTGCCAGCAGCCGTGAACCGAGCTCCTACAATGAGCAGTTCTTC.

The V and J genes are TRBV14 and TRBJ1-1; 9 nucleotides line up with TRBD1. CDR3 length: 20 residues. The J segment lost 0 bases and the V segment lost 1 base, leaving 15 bases of the junction unmatched. Germline CDR1 and CDR2: SGHDN and FVKESK. CDR3 in DNA: TGTGCCAGCAGCCAAGCCTATGGACAGGGGCGGATTTGGGTGAACACTGAAGCTTTCTTT. Amino acid sequence: CASSQAYGQGRIWVNTEAFF.

This clone was counted a few times. The V and J genes are TRBV4-3 and TRBJ1-1, with 7 bases identical to TRBD1. The ends lost 4 bases at V and 1 base at J; junction bases unmatched: 3. Germline loops: CDR1 LGHNA, CDR2 YSLEER. There are 14 residues in the CDR3. CDR3 coding DNA: TGCGCCAGCAGCCTCGGACAGGAGAACACTGAAGCTTTCTTT. Its translation is CASSLGQENTEAFF.

This clone was found a few times. The chain uses TRBV30 and TRBJ2-3, with 8 bases fitting TRBD2. The length of the CDR3 is 12 residues. Germline CDR1 GTSNPN, CDR2 SVGIG (reference sequence). Losses at the gene ends were 2 bases for V and 8 bases for J; bases not matched to a gene: 3. DNA for the CDR3: TGTGCCTGGAGTACTAGCGGTCTTACGCAGTATTTT. Residues: CAWSTSGLTQYF. Looking up the rest from reference TRBV30 and TRBJ2-3 gives the full variable domain: SQTIHQWPATLVQPVGSPLSLECTVEGTSNPNLYWYRQAAGRGLQLLFYSVGIGQISSEVPQNLSASRPQDRQFILSSKKLLLSDSGFYLCAWSTSGLTQYFGPGTRLTVL.

This rearrangement joins TRBV28 to TRBJ1-2, with no clear D. Germline CDR1 is MDHEN and CDR2 is SYDVKM. Trimming stripped 6 bases from V and 8 bases from J, with 19 bases between. CDR3 length: 14 amino acids. The CDR3 here is CASSPGPNRGGYTF. In nucleotides, the CDR3 is TGTGCCAGCAGCCCTGGCCCGAACAGAGGGGGCTACACCTTC.

This sequence joins TRBV14 and TRBJ1-6; D is ambiguous. Germline CDR1 SGHDN, CDR2 FVKESK. V shed 1 base and J shed 15 bases, with 10 bases lying between them. The CDR3 runs to 12 residues. The DNA of the CDR3 is TGTGCCAGCAGCCAAGCCCCTCCAGTCCTCCACTTT. It is translated as CASSQAPPVLHF.

The chain joins TRBV7-3 to TRBJ2-1, with 9 nucleotides matching TRBD1. The CDR3 length is 13 residues. The V gene's germline CDR1 is SGHTA and CDR2 FQGTGA. V lost 6 bases to trimming and J lost 12 bases; unmatched junction nucleotides: 9. This CDR3 reads CASSAIPGQGQFF. The CDR3 coding sequence is TGTGCCAGCAGTGCCATTCCGGGACAGGGGCAGTTCTTC.

The chain is built from TRBV2 and TRBJ2-5, with D unresolved. CDR1 and CDR2 (germline): SNHLY, FYNNEI. The CDR3 consists of 16 residues. V was shortened by 6 bases and J by 1 base, with 18 bases between the two germline ends. CDR3 sequence (DNA): TGTGCCAGCAGCGCCGAGGTGGTTCCCAGCCAAGAGACCCAGTACTTC. Amino acids: CASSAEVVPSQETQYF.

The chain joins TRBV19 to TRBJ2-6; 7 bases align to TRBD1. V gave up 4 bases and J gave up 4 bases; unmatched junction bases: 7. Germline V gene sequence: CDR1 LNHDA, CDR2 SQIVND (reference sequence). The CDR3 runs to 16 residues. As DNA, the CDR3 is TGTGCCAGTAGTAGAGAGGGGGCGAGGGGGGCCAACGTCCTGACTTTC. Its protein product is CASSREGARGANVLTF. Filled out from reference TRBV19 and TRBJ2-6, the complete variable domain reads DGGITQSPKYLFRKEGQNVTLSCEQNLNHDAMYWYRQDPGQGLRLIYYSQIVNDFQKGDIAEGYSVSREKKESFPLTVTSAQKNPTAFYLCASSREGARGANVLTFGAGSRLTVL.

This rearrangement joins TRBV14 to TRBJ2-7, with 8 nucleotides matching TRBD1. J was trimmed by 3 bases and V by 2 bases; bases with no gene match: 3. CDR1 and CDR2 (germline): SGHDN, FVKESK. The CDR3 consists of 14 residues. The chain's CDR3 is CASSQSGGFYEQYF. CDR3 bases: TGTGCCAGCAGCCAATCAGGGGGCTTCTACGAGCAGTACTTC.

The rearrangement joins TRBV9 to TRBJ1-1; tentatively, D is TRBD1 (5 bases). Germline assignment: CDR1 SGDLS and CDR2 YYNGEE. Trimming took off 0 bases at V and 5 bases at J, with 23 bases between the two ends. The CDR3 contains 18 residues. The CDR3, as DNA: TGTGCCAGCAGCGTAGCTCGCGCGGGGGTCGGAGAACCTACTGAAGCTTTCTTT. It translates to CASSVARAGVGEPTEAFF. Together with reference TRBV9 and TRBJ1-1, the CDR3 gives the full variable domain: DSGVTQTPKHLITATGQRVTLRCSPRSGDLSVYWYQQSLDQGLQFLIQYYNGEERAKGNILERFSAQQFPDLHSELNLSSLELGDSALYFCASSVARAGVGEPTEAFFGQGTRLTVV.

This clone was found a few times. The chain employs TRBV5-6 and TRBJ2-5, with D perhaps matching TRBD2 (5 bases). V shed 4 bases and J shed 4 bases, with 14 bases lying between them. Germline V gene data show CDR1 as SGHDT and CDR2 as YYEEEE. This CDR3 is built from 14 residues. DNA for the CDR3: TGTGCCAGCAGCCCGCTACTAGGCGGAGAGACCCAGTACTTC. It is translated as CASSPLLGGETQYF.